A single sample gave rise to the 5 T cell receptor beta chains below, sequenced in a study of cytomegalovirus exposure and HLA in healthy donors. Primers: 60 Vbeta forward and 13 Jbeta reverse. Clones were sequenced by immunoSEQ multiplex PCR, and TCRdb holds only the in-frame ones, with some missing. The sample includes 150,000 or so clones, over 60% of them seen just once. Sequenced sample: PBMCs. The receptors were gathered from a man aged 35 to 55 in good health and CMV-seropositive.

The chain combines TRBV7-9 with TRBJ2-3; 10 nucleotides agree with TRBD1. The germline gives CDR1 SEHNR, CDR2 FQNEAQ (reference sequence). This CDR3 has 17 residues. Germline trimming cut 2 bases from V and 4 bases from J; bases unmatched to any gene: 9. Here the CDR3 DNA reads TGTGCCAGCAGCTTAACCCCGGACAGGGGGAAGGCAGATACGCAGTATTTT. It codes for CASSLTPDRGKADTQYF.

The V gene is TRBV7-8, the J gene TRBJ2-7; possibly TRBD2 for D (5 bases). Germline V gene sequence: CDR1 SGHVS, CDR2 FQNEAQ. V dropped 4 bases and J dropped 7 bases, with 14 bases sitting between them. CDR3 size: 13 residues. The DNA of the CDR3 is TGTGCCAGCAGCTCAGGTGGCGAGCGGGAGCAGTACTTC. Its protein is CASSSGGEREQYF.

The rearrangement uses TRBV29-1 and TRBJ1-3; possible D gene TRBD1, 5 bases. V lost 4 bases and J lost 2, with 9 bases in between. The germline V gene has CDR1 SQVTM and CDR2 ANQGSEA. The CDR3 consists of 13 residues. CDR3 DNA sequence: TGCAGCGTTGCCAGGGCGGCTGGAAACACCATATATTTT. Amino acid sequence: CSVARAAGNTIYF.

Notes on this clone: Its ends do not fully match the called genes, so a read error is possible. The V call is TRBV6-1, the J call TRBJ2-1, with TRBD1 as a possible D gene (6 bases). Germline V CDR1 and CDR2: MNHNS, SASEGT. This CDR3 comprises 12 residues. The DNA of the CDR3 is TGTGCCAGCACTGAACAGGGCAATGAGCAGTTCTTC. Residues: CASTEQGNEQFF.

The V and J genes are TRBV28 and TRBJ1-1; 9 nucleotides agree with TRBD1. Germline lookup yields CDR1 MDHEN and CDR2 SYDVKM. The CDR3 is 16 residues long. The ends lost 2 bases at V and 0 bases at J; junction bases unmatched: 4. This CDR3 is CASSLGTGKMNTEAFF. CDR3 nucleotide sequence: TGTGCCAGCAGTTTAGGGACAGGGAAAATGAACACTGAAGCTTTCTTT.